This paragraph covers one T cell receptor beta chain sequence. The data derive from a study of blood T cell repertoires in COVID-19. About the research overall: The study drew acute and convalescent COVID-19 samples from the United States, Italy and Spain. The cDNA or gDNA used as material had been derived from T cells, B-cell-depleted T cells, or PBMCs.

The germline V gene has CDR1 PRHDT and CDR2 FYEKMQ (reference sequence). The CDR3 sequence is 15 residues long. Losses at the gene ends were 2 bases for V and 6 bases for J; bases not matched to a gene: 7. In the study's own analysis: Reference gene primer amplification in the assay estimated nucleated cell counts. TCRdb's copy holds only in-frame clones and misses some; the assay was immunoSEQ multiplex PCR. The V and J calls and clone size are taken from that table; D and trimming were inferred from the DNA. Altogether over 150,000 clones are present, 84% being singletons, with the ten largest covering roughly 7.1%.

This chain connects TRBV13 to TRBJ2-7; 10 bases map to TRBD1. Sequences were obtained from peripheral blood. The receptor was isolated from a human donor in a cohort sampled during active COVID-19. CDR3 region: CASSLRLGQGGEQYF. CDR3 coding DNA: TGTGCCAGCAGCTTACGACTTGGACAGGGGGGCGAGCAGTACTTC. Complete variable domain (other parts from reference TRBV13 and TRBJ2-7): AAGVIQSPRHLIKEKRETATLKCYPIPRHDTVYWYQQGPGQDPQFLISFYEKMQSDKGSIPDRFSAQQFSDYHSELNMSSLELGDSALYFCASSLRLGQGGEQYFGPGTRLTVT.